What follows are 2 T cell receptor beta chains derived from one specimen sequenced in a study of blood T cell repertoires in COVID-19. Libraries were prepared by immunoSEQ multiplex PCR; TCRdb keeps only in-frame clonotypes and omits some of them. The sample has 120,000 to 150,000 clones; 88% are singletons. Sequencing was carried out using peripheral blood. Every receptor here comes from a human donor in a cohort sampled during active COVID-19.

The J gene is TRBJ2-7, the V gene TRBV15, with D possibly being TRBD1 (5 bases). The CDR3 covers 14 residues. Germline loops: CDR1 LNHNV, CDR2 YYDKDF (reference sequence). The V and J ends lost 0 bases and 7 bases respectively, with 13 bases between them. The CDR3 spells CATSREGRVGEQYF. Here the CDR3 DNA reads TGTGCCACCAGCAGAGAGGGCAGGGTGGGGGAGCAGTACTTC.

With regard to this clone: One junction end disagrees with the germline gene, perhaps due to a read error. The V gene is TRBV7-7, the J gene TRBJ2-2; 7 bases are a match to TRBD1. The CDR3 covers 14 residues. Looked up from germline, CDR1 is SSHAT and CDR2 is FNYEAQ (reference sequence). Written as DNA, the CDR3 is TGTGCTAGCAGCTTAACAGGGGCCACCGGGGAGCTGTTTTTT. Protein product: CASSLTGATGELFF.